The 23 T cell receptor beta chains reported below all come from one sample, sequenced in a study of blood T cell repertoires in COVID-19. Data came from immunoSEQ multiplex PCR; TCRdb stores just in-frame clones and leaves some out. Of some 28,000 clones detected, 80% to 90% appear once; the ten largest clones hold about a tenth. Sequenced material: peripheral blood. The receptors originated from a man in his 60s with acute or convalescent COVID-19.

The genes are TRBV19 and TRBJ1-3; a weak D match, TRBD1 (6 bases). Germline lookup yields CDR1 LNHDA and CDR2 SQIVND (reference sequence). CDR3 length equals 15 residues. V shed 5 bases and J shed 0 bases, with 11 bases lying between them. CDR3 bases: TGTGCCAGTAGTGCGCTGACAGGCTCTGGAAACACCATATATTTT. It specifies CASSALTGSGNTIYF.

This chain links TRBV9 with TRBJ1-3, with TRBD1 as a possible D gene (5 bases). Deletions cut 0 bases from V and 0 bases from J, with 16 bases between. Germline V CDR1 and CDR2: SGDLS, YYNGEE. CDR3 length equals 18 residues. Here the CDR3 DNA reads TGTGCCAGCAGCGTAGAGGGCCGGGGGTCGAGCTCTGGAAACACCATATATTTT. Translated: CASSVEGRGSSSGNTIYF.

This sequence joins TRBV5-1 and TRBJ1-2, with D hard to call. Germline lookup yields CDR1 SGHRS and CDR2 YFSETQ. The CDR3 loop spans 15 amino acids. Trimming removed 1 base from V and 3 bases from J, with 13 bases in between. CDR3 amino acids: CASSLSPGWDYGYTF. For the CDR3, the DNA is TGCGCCAGCAGCTTGAGTCCGGGATGGGACTATGGCTACACCTTC.

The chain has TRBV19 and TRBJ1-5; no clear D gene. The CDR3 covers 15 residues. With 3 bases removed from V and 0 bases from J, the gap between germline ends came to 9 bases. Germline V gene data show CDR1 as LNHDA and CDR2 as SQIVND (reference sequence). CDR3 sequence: CASSISGYSNQPQHF. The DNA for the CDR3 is TGTGCCAGTAGTATTTCGGGATATAGCAATCAGCCCCAGCATTTT.

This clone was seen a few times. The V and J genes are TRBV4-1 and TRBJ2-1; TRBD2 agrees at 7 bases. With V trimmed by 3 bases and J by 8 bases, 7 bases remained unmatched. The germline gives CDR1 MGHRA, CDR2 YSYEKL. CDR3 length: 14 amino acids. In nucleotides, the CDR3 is TGCGCCAGCAGCCAGGGGACTACCTGGGATGAGCAGTTCTTC. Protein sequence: CASSQGTTWDEQFF.

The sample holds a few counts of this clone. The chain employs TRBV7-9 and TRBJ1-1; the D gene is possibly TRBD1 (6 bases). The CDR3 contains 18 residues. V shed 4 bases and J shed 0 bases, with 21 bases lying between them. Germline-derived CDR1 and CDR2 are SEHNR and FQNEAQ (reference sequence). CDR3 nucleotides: TGTGCCAGCAGCTCCACACATGCCCGGACAGACCTGAACACTGAAGCTTTCTTT. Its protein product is CASSSTHARTDLNTEAFF.

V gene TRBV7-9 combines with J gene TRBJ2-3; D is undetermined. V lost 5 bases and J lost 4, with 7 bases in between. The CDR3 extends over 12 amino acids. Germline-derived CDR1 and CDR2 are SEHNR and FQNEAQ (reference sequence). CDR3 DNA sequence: TGTGCCAGCAGCCTTACTGCAGATACGCAGTATTTT. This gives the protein CASSLTADTQYF.

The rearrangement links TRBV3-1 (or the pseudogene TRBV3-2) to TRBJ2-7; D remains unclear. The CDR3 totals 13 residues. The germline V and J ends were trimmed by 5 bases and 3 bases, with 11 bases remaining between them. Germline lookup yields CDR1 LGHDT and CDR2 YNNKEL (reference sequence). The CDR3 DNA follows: TGTGCCAGCAGCATCCCCCCGTTCTACGAGCAGTACTTC. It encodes CASSIPPFYEQYF.

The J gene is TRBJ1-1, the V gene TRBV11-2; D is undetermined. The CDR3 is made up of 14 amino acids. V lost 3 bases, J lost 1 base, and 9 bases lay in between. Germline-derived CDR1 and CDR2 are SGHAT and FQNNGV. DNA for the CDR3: TGTGCCAGCAGCTTTCTCCAGAAGAACACTGAAGCTTTCTTT. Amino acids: CASSFLQKNTEAFF.

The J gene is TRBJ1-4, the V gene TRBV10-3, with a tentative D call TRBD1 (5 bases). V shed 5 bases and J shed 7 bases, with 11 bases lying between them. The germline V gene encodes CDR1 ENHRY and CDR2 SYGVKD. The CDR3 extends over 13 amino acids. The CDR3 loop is CAISPGVGEKLFF. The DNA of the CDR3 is TGTGCCATCAGTCCGGGGGTGGGTGAAAAACTGTTTTTT.

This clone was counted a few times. The chain's CDR3 is CASSFPGTMNTEAFF. Here the CDR3 DNA reads TGTGCCAGCAGCTTTCCGGGAACCATGAACACTGAAGCTTTCTTT. V gene TRBV13 combines with J gene TRBJ1-1, with D uncertain. V lost 3 bases to trimming and J lost 0 bases, with 11 bases between them. From germline, CDR1 is PRHDT and CDR2 FYEKMQ (reference sequence). The CDR3 consists of 15 residues.

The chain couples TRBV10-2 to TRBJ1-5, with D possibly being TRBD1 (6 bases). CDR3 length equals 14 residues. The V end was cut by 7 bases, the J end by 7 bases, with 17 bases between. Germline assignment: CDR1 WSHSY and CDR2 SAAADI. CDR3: CASTGNREGQPQHF. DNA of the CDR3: TGCGCCAGCACGGGGAACAGGGAGGGACAGCCCCAGCATTTT.

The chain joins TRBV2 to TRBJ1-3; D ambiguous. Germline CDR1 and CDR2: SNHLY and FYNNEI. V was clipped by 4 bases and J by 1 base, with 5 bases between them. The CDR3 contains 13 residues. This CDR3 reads CASSALSGNTIYF. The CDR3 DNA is TGTGCCAGCAGTGCTCTGTCTGGAAACACCATATATTTT.

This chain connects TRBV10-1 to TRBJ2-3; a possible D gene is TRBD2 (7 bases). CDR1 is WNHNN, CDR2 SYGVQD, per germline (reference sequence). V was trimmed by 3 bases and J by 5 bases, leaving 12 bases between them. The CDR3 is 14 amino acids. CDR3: CASSDGLGGDTQYF. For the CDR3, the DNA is TGCGCCAGCAGTGATGGACTAGGGGGAGATACGCAGTATTTT.

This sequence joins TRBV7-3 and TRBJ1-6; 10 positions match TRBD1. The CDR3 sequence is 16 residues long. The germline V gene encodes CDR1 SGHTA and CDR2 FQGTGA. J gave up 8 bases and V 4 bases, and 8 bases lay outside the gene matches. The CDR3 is CASSSDPGQGHSPLHF. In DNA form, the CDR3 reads TGTGCCAGCAGCTCGGACCCGGGACAGGGGCATTCACCCCTCCACTTT.

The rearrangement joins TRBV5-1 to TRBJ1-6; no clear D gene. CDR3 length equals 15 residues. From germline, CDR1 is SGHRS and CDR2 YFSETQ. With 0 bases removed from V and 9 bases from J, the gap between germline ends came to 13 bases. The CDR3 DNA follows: TGCGCCAGCAGCTTGGCCGAAGAGGAAACTTCACCCCTCCACTTT. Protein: CASSLAEEETSPLHF.

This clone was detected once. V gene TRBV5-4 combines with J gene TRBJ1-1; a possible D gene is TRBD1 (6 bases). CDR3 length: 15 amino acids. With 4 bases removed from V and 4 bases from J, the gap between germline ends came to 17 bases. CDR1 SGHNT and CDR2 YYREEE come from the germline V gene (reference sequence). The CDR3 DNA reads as TGTGCCAGCAGCCCACAGGGAGGGAGATCCACTGAAGCTTTCTTT. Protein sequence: CASSPQGGRSTEAFF.

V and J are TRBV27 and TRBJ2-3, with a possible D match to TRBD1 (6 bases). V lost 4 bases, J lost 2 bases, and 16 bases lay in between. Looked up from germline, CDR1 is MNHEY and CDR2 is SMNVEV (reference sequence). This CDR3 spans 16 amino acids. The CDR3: CASSSGQLFITDTQYF. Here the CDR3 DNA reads TGTGCCAGCAGTTCTGGACAGCTTTTTATCACAGATACGCAGTATTTT.

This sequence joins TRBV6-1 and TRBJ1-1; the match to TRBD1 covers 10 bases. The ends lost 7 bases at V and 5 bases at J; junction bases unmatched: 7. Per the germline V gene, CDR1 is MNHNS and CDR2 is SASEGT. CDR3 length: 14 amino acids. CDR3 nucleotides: TGTGCCAGCACCTCGACAGGGGGCTTAACTGAAGCTTTCTTT. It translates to CASTSTGGLTEAFF.

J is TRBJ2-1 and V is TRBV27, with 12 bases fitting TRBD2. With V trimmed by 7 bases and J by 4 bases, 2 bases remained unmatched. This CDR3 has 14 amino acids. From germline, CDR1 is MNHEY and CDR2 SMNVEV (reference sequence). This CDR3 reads CASKGLAGYNEQFF. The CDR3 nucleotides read TGTGCCAGCAAGGGACTAGCGGGTTACAATGAGCAGTTCTTC.

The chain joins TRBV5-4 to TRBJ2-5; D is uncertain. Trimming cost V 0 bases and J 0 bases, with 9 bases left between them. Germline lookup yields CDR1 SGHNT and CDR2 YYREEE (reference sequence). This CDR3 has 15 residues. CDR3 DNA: TGTGCCAGCAGCTTGGGGGCAGGAAACCAAGAGACCCAGTACTTC. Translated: CASSLGAGNQETQYF.

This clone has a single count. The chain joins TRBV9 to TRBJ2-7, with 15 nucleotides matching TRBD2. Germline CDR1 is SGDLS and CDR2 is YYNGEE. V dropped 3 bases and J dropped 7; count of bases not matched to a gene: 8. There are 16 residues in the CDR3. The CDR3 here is CASSAGLAGGPYEQYF. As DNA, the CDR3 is TGTGCCAGCAGCGCAGGACTAGCGGGAGGGCCTTATGAGCAGTACTTC.

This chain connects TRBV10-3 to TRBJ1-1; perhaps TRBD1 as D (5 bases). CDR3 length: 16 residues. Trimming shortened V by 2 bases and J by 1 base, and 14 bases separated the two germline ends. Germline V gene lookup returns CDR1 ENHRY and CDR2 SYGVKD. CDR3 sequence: CAISEAGPRANTEAFF. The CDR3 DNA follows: TGTGCCATCAGTGAGGCAGGGCCTCGGGCGAACACTGAAGCTTTCTTT.